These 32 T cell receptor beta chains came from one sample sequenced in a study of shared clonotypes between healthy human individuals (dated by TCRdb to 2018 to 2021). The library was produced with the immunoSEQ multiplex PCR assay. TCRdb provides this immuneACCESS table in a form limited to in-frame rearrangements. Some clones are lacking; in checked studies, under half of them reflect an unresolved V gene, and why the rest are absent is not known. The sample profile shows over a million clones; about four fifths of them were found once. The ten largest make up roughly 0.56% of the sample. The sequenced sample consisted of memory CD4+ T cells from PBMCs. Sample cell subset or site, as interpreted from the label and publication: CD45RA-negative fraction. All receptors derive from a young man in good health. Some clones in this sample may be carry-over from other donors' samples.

DNA for the CDR3: TGTGCCAGCAGTTTATCGGGCAGGGGGCGAACCAGGGTCGGGAATGAGCAGTTCTTC. Its protein product is CASSLSGRGRTRVGNEQFF. This chain links TRBV28 with TRBJ2-1; 8 bases are shared with TRBD1. Looked up from germline, CDR1 is MDHEN and CDR2 is SYDVKM. V lost 1 base, J lost 7 bases, and 18 bases stayed unmatched. The CDR3 sequence is 19 residues long.

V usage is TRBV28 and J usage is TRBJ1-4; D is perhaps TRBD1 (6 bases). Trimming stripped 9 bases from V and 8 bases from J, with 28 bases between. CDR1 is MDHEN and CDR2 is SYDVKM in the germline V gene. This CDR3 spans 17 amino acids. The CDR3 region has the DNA TGTGCCAGTCAGGAGACCTTGGGGGGGGCGAGTTTAGAAAAACTGTTTTTT. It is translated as CASQETLGGASLEKLFF.

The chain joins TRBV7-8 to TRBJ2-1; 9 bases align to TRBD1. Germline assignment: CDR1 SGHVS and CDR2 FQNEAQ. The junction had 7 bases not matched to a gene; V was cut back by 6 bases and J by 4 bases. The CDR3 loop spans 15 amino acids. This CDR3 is CASRSDRGEYNEQFF. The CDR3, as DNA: TGTGCCAGCAGGTCGGACAGGGGCGAGTACAATGAGCAGTTCTTC.

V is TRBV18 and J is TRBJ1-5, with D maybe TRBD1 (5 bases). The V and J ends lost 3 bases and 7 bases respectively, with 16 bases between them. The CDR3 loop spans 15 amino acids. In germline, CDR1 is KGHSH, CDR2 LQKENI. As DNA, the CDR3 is TGTGCCAGCTCACCCCCCTCGTGGGGCCAGCAGCCCCAGCATTTT. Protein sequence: CASSPPSWGQQPQHF. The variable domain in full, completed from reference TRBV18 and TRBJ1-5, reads NAGVMQNPRHLVRRRGQEARLRCSPMKGHSHVYWYRQLPEEGLKFMVYLQKENIIDESGMPKERFSAEFPKEGPSILRIQQVVRGDSAAYFCASSPPSWGQQPQHFGDGTRLSIL.

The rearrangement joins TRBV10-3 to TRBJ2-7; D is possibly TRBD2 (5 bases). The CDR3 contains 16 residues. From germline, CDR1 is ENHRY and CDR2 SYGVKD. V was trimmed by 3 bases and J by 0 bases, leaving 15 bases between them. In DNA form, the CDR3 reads TGTGCCATCAGTGACCCGCCTAGCAGCCACTCCTACGAGCAGTACTTC. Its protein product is CAISDPPSSHSYEQYF.

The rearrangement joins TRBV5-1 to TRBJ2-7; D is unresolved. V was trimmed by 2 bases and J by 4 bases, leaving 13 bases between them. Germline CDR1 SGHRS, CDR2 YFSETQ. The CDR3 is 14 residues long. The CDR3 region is CASSLAQSRYEQYF. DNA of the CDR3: TGCGCCAGCAGCTTAGCCCAGAGCCGGTACGAGCAGTACTTC.

The CDR3 nucleotides read TGTGCCACCAGCAGTCCGGGCACAACTAATGAAAAACTGTTTTTT. Translated, it gives CATSSPGTTNEKLFF. The genes are TRBV15 and TRBJ1-4, with unresolved D. The V and J ends lost 3 bases and 0 bases respectively, with 8 bases between them. Germline V CDR1 and CDR2: LNHNV, YYDKDF (reference sequence). The CDR3 is 15 amino acids.

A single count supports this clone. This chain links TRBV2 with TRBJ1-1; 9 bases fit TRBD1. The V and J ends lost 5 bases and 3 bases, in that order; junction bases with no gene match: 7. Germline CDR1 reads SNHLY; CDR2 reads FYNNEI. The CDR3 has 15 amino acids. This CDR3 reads CASSSQGAPDTEAFF. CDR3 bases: TGTGCCAGCAGTTCACAGGGGGCGCCGGACACTGAAGCTTTCTTT.

The CDR3 sequence is CASRWTGGPGTEAFF. CDR3 coding DNA: TGTGCCAGCAGGTGGACAGGGGGTCCGGGCACTGAAGCTTTCTTT. The V call is TRBV28, the J call TRBJ1-1; 10 bases match TRBD1. Germline-derived CDR1 and CDR2 are MDHEN and SYDVKM. Trimming removed 6 bases from V and 4 bases from J; junction bases left unmatched: 8. This CDR3 is 15 amino acids long.

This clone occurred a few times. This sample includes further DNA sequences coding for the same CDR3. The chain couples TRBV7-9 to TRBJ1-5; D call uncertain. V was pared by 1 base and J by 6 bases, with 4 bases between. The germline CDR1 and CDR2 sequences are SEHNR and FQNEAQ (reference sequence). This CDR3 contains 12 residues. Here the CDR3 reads CASSLEGQPQHF. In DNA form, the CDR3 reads TGTGCCAGCAGCTTAGAAGGTCAGCCCCAGCATTTT.

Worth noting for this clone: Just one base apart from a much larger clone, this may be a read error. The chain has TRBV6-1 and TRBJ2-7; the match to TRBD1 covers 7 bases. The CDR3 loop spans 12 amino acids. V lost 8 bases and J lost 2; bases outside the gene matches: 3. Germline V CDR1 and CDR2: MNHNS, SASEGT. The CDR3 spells CASRDRAYEQYF. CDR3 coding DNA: TGTGCCAGCCGGGACAGAGCCTACGAGCAGTACTTC.

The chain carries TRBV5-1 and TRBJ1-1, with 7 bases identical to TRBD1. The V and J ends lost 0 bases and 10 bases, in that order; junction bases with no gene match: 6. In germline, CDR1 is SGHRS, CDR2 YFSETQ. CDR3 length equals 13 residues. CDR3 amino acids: CASSLDRGFAAFF. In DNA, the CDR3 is TGCGCCAGCAGCTTGGACAGGGGTTTTGCAGCTTTCTTT.

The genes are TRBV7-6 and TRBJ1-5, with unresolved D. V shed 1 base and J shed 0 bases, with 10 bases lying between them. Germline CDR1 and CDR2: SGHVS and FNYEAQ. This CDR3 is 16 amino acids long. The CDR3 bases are TGTGCCAGCAGCTTAGGAGGGTCCAATAGCAATCAGCCCCAGCATTTT. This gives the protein CASSLGGSNSNQPQHF. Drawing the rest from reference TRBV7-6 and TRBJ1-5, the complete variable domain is GAGVSQSPRYKVTKRGQDVALRCDPISGHVSLYWYRQALGQGPEFLTYFNYEAQQDKSGLPNDRFSAERPEGSISTLTIQRTEQRDSAMYRCASSLGGSNSNQPQHFGDGTRLSIL.

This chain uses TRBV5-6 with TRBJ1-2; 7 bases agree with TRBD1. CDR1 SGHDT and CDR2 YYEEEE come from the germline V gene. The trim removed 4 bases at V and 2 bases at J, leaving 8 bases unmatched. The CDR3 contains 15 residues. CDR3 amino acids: CASSPEAGGNYGYTF. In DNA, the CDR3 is TGTGCCAGCAGCCCGGAGGCAGGGGGAAACTATGGCTACACCTTC.

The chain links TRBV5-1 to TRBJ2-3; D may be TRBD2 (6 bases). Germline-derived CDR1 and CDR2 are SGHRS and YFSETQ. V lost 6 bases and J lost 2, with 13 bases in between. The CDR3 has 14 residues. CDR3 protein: CASTSGRTTDTQYF. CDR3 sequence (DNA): TGCGCCAGCACATCCGGGAGAACCACAGATACGCAGTATTTT. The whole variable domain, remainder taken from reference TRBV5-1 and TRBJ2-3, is KAGVTQTPRYLIKTRGQQVTLSCSPISGHRSVSWYQQTPGQGLQFLFEYFSETQRNKGNFPGRFSGRQFSNSRSEMNVSTLELGDSALYLCASTSGRTTDTQYFGPGTRLTVL.

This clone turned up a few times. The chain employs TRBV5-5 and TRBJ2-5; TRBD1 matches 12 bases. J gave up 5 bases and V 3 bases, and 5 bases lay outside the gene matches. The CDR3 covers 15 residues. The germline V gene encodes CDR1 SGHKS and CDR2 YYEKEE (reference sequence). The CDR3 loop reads CASSSGTGGVETQYF. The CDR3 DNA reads TGTGCCAGCAGCTCTGGGACAGGGGGCGTGGAGACCCAGTACTTC.

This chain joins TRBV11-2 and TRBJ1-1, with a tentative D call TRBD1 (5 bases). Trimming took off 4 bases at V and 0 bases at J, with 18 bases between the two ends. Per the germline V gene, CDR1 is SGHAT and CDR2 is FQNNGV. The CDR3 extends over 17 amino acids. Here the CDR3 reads CASSSRVGRVVNTEAFF. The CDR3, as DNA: TGTGCCAGCAGCTCCCGGGTGGGGCGAGTGGTGAACACTGAAGCTTTCTTT.

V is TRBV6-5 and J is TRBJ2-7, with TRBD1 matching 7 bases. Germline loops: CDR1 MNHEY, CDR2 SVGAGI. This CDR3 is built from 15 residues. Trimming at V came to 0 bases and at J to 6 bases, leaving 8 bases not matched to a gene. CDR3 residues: CASSYSTTGESEQYF. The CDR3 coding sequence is TGTGCCAGCAGTTACTCGACCACAGGGGAGAGCGAGCAGTACTTC.

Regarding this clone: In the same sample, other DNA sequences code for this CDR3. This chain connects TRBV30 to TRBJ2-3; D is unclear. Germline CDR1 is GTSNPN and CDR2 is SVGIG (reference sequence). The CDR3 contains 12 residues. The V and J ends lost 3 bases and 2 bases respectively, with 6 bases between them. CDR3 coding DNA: TGTGCCTGGAGCGACTCCACAGATACGCAGTATTTT. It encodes CAWSDSTDTQYF.

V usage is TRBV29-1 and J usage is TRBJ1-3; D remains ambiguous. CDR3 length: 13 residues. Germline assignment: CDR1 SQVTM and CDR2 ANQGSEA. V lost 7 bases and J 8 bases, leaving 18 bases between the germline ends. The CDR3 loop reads CSARGLRLDTIYF. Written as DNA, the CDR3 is TGCAGCGCTCGGGGTTTGAGACTAGACACCATATATTTT.

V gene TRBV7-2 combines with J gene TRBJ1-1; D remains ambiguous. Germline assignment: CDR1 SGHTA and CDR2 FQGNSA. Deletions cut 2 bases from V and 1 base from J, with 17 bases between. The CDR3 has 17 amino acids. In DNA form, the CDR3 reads TGTGCCAGCAGCTTAAGAGCGGGATTTTCTACGAACACTGAAGCTTTCTTT. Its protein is CASSLRAGFSTNTEAFF.

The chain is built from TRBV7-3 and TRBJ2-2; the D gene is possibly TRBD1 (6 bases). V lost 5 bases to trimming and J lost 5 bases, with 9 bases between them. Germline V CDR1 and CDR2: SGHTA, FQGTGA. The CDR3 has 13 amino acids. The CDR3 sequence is CASSTTGTGELFF. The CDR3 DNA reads TGTGCCAGCAGCACAACAGGGACCGGGGAGCTGTTTTTT.

The CDR3 DNA reads TGTGCCAGCACCGGGGACCTTAGCACAGATACGCAGTATTTT. This translates into CASTGDLSTDTQYF. The V call is TRBV5-6, the J call TRBJ2-3; tentatively, D is TRBD1 or TRBD2 (5 bases each). Germline V gives CDR1 SGHDT, CDR2 YYEEEE. This CDR3 contains 14 residues. The V end was cut by 6 bases, the J end by 0 bases, with 11 bases between.

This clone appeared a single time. CDR3 region: CASSPLTGYSYNEQFF. DNA of the CDR3: TGTGCCAGCAGTCCCCTGACAGGATACTCCTACAATGAGCAGTTCTTC. This chain links TRBV27 with TRBJ2-1; possible D gene TRBD1, 6 bases. Germline V gives CDR1 MNHEY, CDR2 SMNVEV (reference sequence). The CDR3 is 16 amino acids. The V gene lost 5 bases and the J gene lost 0 bases, with 14 bases spanning the gap.

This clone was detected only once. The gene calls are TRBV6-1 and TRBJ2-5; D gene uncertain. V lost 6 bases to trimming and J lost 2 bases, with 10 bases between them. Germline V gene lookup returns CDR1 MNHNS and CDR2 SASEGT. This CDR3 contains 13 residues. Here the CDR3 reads CASRDGPQETQYF. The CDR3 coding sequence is TGTGCCAGCAGGGACGGGCCTCAAGAGACCCAGTACTTC.

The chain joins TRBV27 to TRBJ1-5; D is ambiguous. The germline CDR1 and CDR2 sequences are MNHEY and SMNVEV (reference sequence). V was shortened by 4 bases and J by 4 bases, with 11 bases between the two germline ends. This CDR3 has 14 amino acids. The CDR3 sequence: CASSSLIGNQPQHF. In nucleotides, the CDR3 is TGTGCCAGCAGTTCTCTGATTGGGAATCAGCCCCAGCATTTT.

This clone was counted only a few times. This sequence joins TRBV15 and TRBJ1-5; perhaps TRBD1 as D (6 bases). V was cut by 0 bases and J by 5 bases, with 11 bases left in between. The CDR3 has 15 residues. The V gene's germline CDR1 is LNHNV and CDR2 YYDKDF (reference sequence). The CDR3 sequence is CATSRDGQGYQPQHF. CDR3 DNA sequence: TGTGCCACCAGCAGAGATGGGCAGGGGTATCAGCCCCAGCATTTT.

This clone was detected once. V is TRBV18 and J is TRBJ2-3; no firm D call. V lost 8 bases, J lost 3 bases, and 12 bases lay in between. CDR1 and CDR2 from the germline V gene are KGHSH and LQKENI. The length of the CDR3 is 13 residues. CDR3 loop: CASRRSQTDTQYF. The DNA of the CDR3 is TGTGCCAGCCGTAGGTCTCAGACAGATACGCAGTATTTT.

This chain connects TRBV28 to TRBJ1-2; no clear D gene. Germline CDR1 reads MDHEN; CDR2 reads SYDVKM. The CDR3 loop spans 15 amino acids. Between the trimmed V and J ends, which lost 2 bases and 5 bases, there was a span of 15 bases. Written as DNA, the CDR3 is TGTGCCAGCAGTTTAGGTAGTGACGGTGGGTATGGCTACACCTTC. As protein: CASSLGSDGGYGYTF.

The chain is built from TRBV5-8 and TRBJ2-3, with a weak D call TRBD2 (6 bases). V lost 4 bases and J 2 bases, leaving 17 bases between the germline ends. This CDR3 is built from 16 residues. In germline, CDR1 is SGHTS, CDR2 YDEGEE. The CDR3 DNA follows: TGTGCCAGCAGCGGTGCCGGGACTTCCAACACAGATACGCAGTATTTT. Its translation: CASSGAGTSNTDTQYF.

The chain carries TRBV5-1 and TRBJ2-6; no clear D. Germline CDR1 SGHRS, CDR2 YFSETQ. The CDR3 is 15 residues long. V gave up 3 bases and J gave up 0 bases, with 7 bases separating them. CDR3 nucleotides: TGCGCCAGCAGCTCCACCATCTCTGGGGCCAACGTCCTGACTTTC. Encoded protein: CASSSTISGANVLTF.

The CDR3 reads CASSIEGAMNTEAFF. CDR3 nucleotide sequence: TGTGCCAGCAGCATCGAGGGGGCCATGAACACTGAAGCTTTCTTT. The chain uses TRBV6-1 and TRBJ1-1, with TRBD1 matching over 7 bases. Germline-derived CDR1 and CDR2 are MNHNS and SASEGT. This CDR3 is built from 15 residues. V was pared by 6 bases and J by 0 bases, with 7 bases of the junction left unmatched.